This TCR beta chain is from a study of blood T cell repertoires in COVID-19. Exposed enrollees had met someone with a PCR-confirmed or clinician-diagnosed COVID-19 case at some point within the 2 weeks before study entry. This CDR3 contains 16 residues. Germline V gene sequence: CDR1 SGHRS, CDR2 YFSETQ. Losses at the gene ends were 4 bases for V and 3 bases for J; bases not matched to a gene: 13. Some clones are missing from TCRdb's copy, which holds only in-frame ones; the method was immunoSEQ multiplex PCR. The sample lists about 250,000 clones, about four fifths occurring once. The receptor's source is a woman aged 40-49 years who had been exposed to COVID-19. The chain carries TRBV5-1 and TRBJ2-7, with TRBD1 identical over 7 bases. Sequenced: PBMCs or T cells enriched from blood (not recorded which). The CDR3 sequence: CASSKPGTASLYEQYF. CDR3 coding DNA: TGCGCCAGCAGCAAACCCGGGACAGCAAGTCTCTACGAGCAGTACTTC.